This passage covers 9 T cell receptor beta chains from one sample sequenced in a study of cytomegalovirus exposure and HLA in healthy donors. The PCR was carried out with 60 Vbeta primers and 13 Jbeta primers. The protocol was immunoSEQ multiplex PCR, while the TCRdb copy is restricted to in-frame clones and leaves out a portion. The sample holds more than 95,000 clones. Sequenced material: PBMCs. The receptors were gathered from a man aged 40-55 years in good health and CMV-seronegative.

This chain uses TRBV27 with TRBJ1-1; D gene ambiguous. CDR1 MNHEY and CDR2 SMNVEV come from the germline V gene (reference sequence). CDR3 length: 13 amino acids. V shed 6 bases and J shed 0 bases, with 8 bases lying between them. The CDR3: CASRRGLNTEAFF. CDR3 sequence (DNA): TGTGCCAGCAGACGAGGATTGAACACTGAAGCTTTCTTT.

The rearrangement joins TRBV7-9 to TRBJ1-4, with D possibly being TRBD1 (6 bases). Trimming stripped 8 bases from V and 8 bases from J, with 15 bases between. This CDR3 comprises 13 residues. Germline CDR1 and CDR2: SEHNR and FQNEAQ (reference sequence). The CDR3 bases are TGTGCCAGCGAGAGGGGGACTAGCGAAAAACTGTTTTTT. Translation: CASERGTSEKLFF.

The V gene is TRBV13, the J gene TRBJ1-2; D uncertain. Germline CDR1 PRHDT, CDR2 FYEKMQ (reference sequence). CDR3 length: 12 residues. V gave up 5 bases and J gave up 8 bases, with 12 bases separating them. The CDR3 reads CASSARVNGYTF. The CDR3 coding sequence is TGTGCCAGCAGCGCGAGGGTAAACGGCTACACCTTC.

V usage is TRBV10-3 and J usage is TRBJ1-5, with unresolved D. The germline V and J ends were trimmed by 0 bases and 4 bases, with 7 bases remaining between them. From germline, CDR1 is ENHRY and CDR2 SYGVKD. This CDR3 has 14 amino acids. CDR3 nucleotides: TGTGCCATCAGTGAGTCATATCTTAATCAGCCCCAGCATTTT. Amino acid sequence: CAISESYLNQPQHF.

The rearrangement uses TRBV10-1 and TRBJ1-1, with D possibly being TRBD1 (6 bases). Germline CDR1 and CDR2: WNHNN and SYGVQD (reference sequence). V was trimmed by 3 bases and J by 1 base, leaving 9 bases between them. The CDR3 has 14 residues. CDR3 in amino acids: CASSDRDKNTEAFF. CDR3 nucleotide sequence: TGCGCCAGCAGTGACCGGGACAAGAACACTGAAGCTTTCTTT.

The chain employs TRBV6-1 and TRBJ1-2; 7 positions agree with TRBD1. The CDR3 totals 13 residues. Germline V gene lookup returns CDR1 MNHNS and CDR2 SASEGT. Trimming at V came to 6 bases and at J to 3 bases, leaving 4 bases not matched to a gene. This CDR3 reads CASSRTGDYGYTF. The CDR3 DNA reads as TGTGCCAGCAGCAGGACAGGAGACTATGGCTACACCTTC.

The CDR3 here is CASSRASGRAGPGELFF. In DNA, the CDR3 is TGTGCCAGTAGTAGGGCCAGCGGGAGGGCAGGGCCCGGGGAGCTGTTTTTT. This chain connects TRBV19 to TRBJ2-2, with 10 bases identical to TRBD2. CDR3 length equals 17 residues. Germline values: CDR1 LNHDA, CDR2 SQIVND (reference sequence). Losses at the gene ends were 4 bases for V and 6 bases for J; bases not matched to a gene: 11. The whole variable domain, filled in from reference TRBV19 and TRBJ2-2, reads DGGITQSPKYLFRKEGQNVTLSCEQNLNHDAMYWYRQDPGQGLRLIYYSQIVNDFQKGDIAEGYSVSREKKESFPLTVTSAQKNPTAFYLCASSRASGRAGPGELFFGEGSRLTVL.

The V gene is TRBV6-1, the J gene TRBJ1-2; unclear D gene. The CDR3 loop spans 14 amino acids. From germline, CDR1 is MNHNS and CDR2 SASEGT. V shed 5 bases and J shed 3 bases, with 13 bases lying between them. The CDR3 DNA sequence: TGTGCCAGCAGTCCTCGGGTCATTTACTATGGCTACACCTTC. It encodes CASSPRVIYYGYTF.

This sequence joins TRBV11-3 and TRBJ2-3; D ambiguous. V shed 3 bases and J shed 4 bases, with 23 bases lying between them. The CDR3 length is 18 residues. The germline CDR1 and CDR2 sequences are SGHNT and YENEEA. This CDR3 is CASSFTPEVARDPDTQYF. The CDR3 DNA reads TGTGCCAGCAGCTTTACACCCGAGGTAGCAAGAGACCCAGATACGCAGTATTTT.